These 16 T cell receptor beta chains share one sample of origin, sequenced in a study of cytomegalovirus exposure and HLA in healthy donors. The repertoire was sequenced with immunoSEQ multiplex PCR; TCRdb's copy has only in-frame clones and lacks some. The sample contains about 120,000 clones, 88% of which appear only once. Material: PBMCs. These receptors originate from a woman between 18 and 29 years old in good health and CMV-seropositive.

This chain uses TRBV9 with TRBJ1-2; 9 nucleotides line up with TRBD1. The CDR3 loop spans 14 amino acids. CDR1 is SGDLS and CDR2 is YYNGEE in the germline V gene. Losses at the gene ends were 2 bases for V and 4 bases for J; bases not matched to a gene: 3. The CDR3 region has the DNA TGTGCCAGCAGCGTGGGACAGGGATCCTATGGCTACACCTTC. Translation gives CASSVGQGSYGYTF.

This clone was seen a few times. This rearrangement joins TRBV6-5 to TRBJ2-2; TRBD2 might be the D (6 bases). The germline CDR1 and CDR2 sequences are MNHEY and SVGAGI. This CDR3 is 15 amino acids long. V lost 0 bases and J 7 bases, leaving 12 bases between the germline ends. In DNA, the CDR3 is TGTGCCAGCAGTTACTCAGGAGGGCGGGACGGGGAGCTGTTTTTT. Amino acid sequence: CASSYSGGRDGELFF.

The rearrangement joins TRBV7-2 to TRBJ2-3, with TRBD2 matching 8 bases. Germline values: CDR1 SGHTA, CDR2 FQGNSA. V trimming: 5 bases; J trimming: 2 bases; junction bases outside the gene matches: 6. The length of the CDR3 is 15 residues. This chain's CDR3 is CASSVPAGATDTQYF. The CDR3 DNA reads as TGTGCCAGCAGCGTGCCAGCGGGAGCCACAGATACGCAGTATTTT. Full variable domain (remainder filled in from reference TRBV7-2 and TRBJ2-3): GAGVSQSPSNKVTEKGKDVELRCDPISGHTALYWYRQSLGQGLEFLIYFQGNSAPDKSGLPSDRFSAERTGGSVSTLTIQRTQQEDSAVYLCASSVPAGATDTQYFGPGTRLTVL.

The chain carries TRBV14 and TRBJ2-5; 7 nucleotides align to TRBD2. Germline V gene sequence: CDR1 SGHDN, CDR2 FVKESK. The junction had 6 bases not matched to a gene; V was cut back by 4 bases and J by 4 bases. This CDR3 has 14 residues. CDR3 coding DNA: TGTGCCAGCAGCCGGGGGGGGATCGGAGAGACCCAGTACTTC. Encoded protein: CASSRGGIGETQYF.

The rearrangement uses TRBV6-5 and TRBJ1-6; D unclear. The length of the CDR3 is 13 residues. The V end lost 0 bases, the J end lost 11 bases, and 8 bases lay between the germline ends. Germline V gene lookup returns CDR1 MNHEY and CDR2 SVGAGI. The CDR3 region is CASSYSRPPPLHF. For the CDR3, the DNA is TGTGCCAGCAGTTACTCGAGGCCACCACCCCTCCACTTT.

V and J are TRBV2 and TRBJ1-4, with D uncertain. Trimming left V 1 base short and J 11 bases short, with 14 bases between. The CDR3 is 14 amino acids. The germline V gene encodes CDR1 SNHLY and CDR2 FYNNEI. The CDR3 protein is CASSEGGWPKKLFF. The CDR3 bases are TGTGCCAGCAGTGAAGGAGGATGGCCTAAGAAACTGTTTTTT.

The rearrangement links TRBV2 to TRBJ2-5, with 9 positions matching TRBD2. With V trimmed by 3 bases and J by 3 bases, 5 bases remained unmatched. The CDR3 has 15 residues. Germline lookup yields CDR1 SNHLY and CDR2 FYNNEI. CDR3 bases: TGTGCCAGCAGTGATGCGGGGGGGCCAAAAGAGACCCAGTACTTC. Amino acid sequence: CASSDAGGPKETQYF.

This rearrangement joins TRBV11-3 to TRBJ2-7, with D tentatively TRBD1 (5 bases). This CDR3 has 14 amino acids. The ends were cut back, 5 bases at V and 7 bases at J, with 18 bases in the middle. The germline CDR1 and CDR2 sequences are SGHNT and YENEEA. The CDR3 DNA is TGTGCCAGCAGCGTCTCCGGACAAGTCGGGGAGCAGTACTTC. Its translation is CASSVSGQVGEQYF.

This clone appeared a single time. V is TRBV4-3 and J is TRBJ2-1, with 14 bases that match TRBD2. CDR1 and CDR2 (germline): LGHNA, YSLEER. The CDR3 is made up of 19 amino acids. After removal of 1 base from V and 8 bases from J, the junction contained 13 bases not matched to a gene. The CDR3 protein is CASSQVGGAGLAGVYEQFF. In nucleotides, the CDR3 is TGCGCCAGCAGCCAAGTCGGAGGGGCGGGACTAGCGGGAGTTTATGAGCAGTTCTTC.

This rearrangement joins TRBV5-4 to TRBJ1-6; D may be TRBD1 (5 bases). This CDR3 has 16 amino acids. V was shortened by 5 bases and J by 8 bases, with 20 bases between the two germline ends. Germline CDR1 is SGHNT and CDR2 is YYREEE (reference sequence). CDR3 sequence reads: CASSRYIKGGDSPLHF. The CDR3 DNA reads TGTGCCAGCAGTCGCTATATCAAGGGAGGGGATTCACCCCTCCACTTT.

The rearrangement links TRBV2 to TRBJ1-2; D unclear. The ends were cut back, 6 bases at V and 5 bases at J, with 10 bases in the middle. This CDR3 has 12 residues. CDR1 is SNHLY and CDR2 is FYNNEI in the germline V gene. CDR3 nucleotide sequence: TGTGCCAGCAGCTCACAGCCATATGGCTACACCTTC. Its translation is CASSSQPYGYTF.

The chain carries TRBV4-3 and TRBJ1-2; the D is unclear. V was clipped by 0 bases and J by 4 bases, with 9 bases between them. This CDR3 is 14 amino acids long. CDR1 LGHNA and CDR2 YSLEER come from the germline V gene. Here the CDR3 DNA reads TGCGCCAGCAGCCAAGATTGGCAGATCTATGGCTACACCTTC. Translation: CASSQDWQIYGYTF.

J is TRBJ1-6 and V is TRBV5-1, with D perhaps TRBD1 (6 bases). CDR1 and CDR2 from the germline V gene are SGHRS and YFSETQ. CDR3 length: 15 amino acids. V gave up 0 bases and J gave up 10 bases, with 14 bases separating them. The CDR3 nucleotides read TGCGCCAGCAGCTTGGGGGGGCGTGGACGATCACCCCTCCACTTT. Amino acids: CASSLGGRGRSPLHF.

The gene calls are TRBV5-6 and TRBJ2-7; D uncertain. V lost 0 bases and J 4 bases, leaving 14 bases between the germline ends. This CDR3 comprises 15 residues. Germline-derived CDR1 and CDR2 are SGHDT and YYEEEE. The CDR3 DNA sequence: TGTGCCAGCAGCTTGGCCCCAGGATCGGCGTACGAGCAGTACTTC. This encodes CASSLAPGSAYEQYF.

The genes are TRBV20-1 and TRBJ2-7, with D tentatively TRBD1 (5 bases). The germline V and J ends were trimmed by 6 bases and 2 bases, with 8 bases remaining between them. The CDR3 length is 11 residues. CDR1 DFQATT and CDR2 SNEGSKA come from the germline V gene (reference sequence). This CDR3 is CSAPGTYEQYF. The CDR3 nucleotides are TGCAGTGCCCCAGGGACCTACGAGCAGTACTTC.

The rearrangement uses TRBV11-3 and TRBJ1-1; the D gene is possibly TRBD1 (6 bases). The CDR3 contains 18 residues. Trimming took off 1 base at V and 2 bases at J, with 20 bases between the two ends. Per germline, CDR1 SGHNT and CDR2 YENEEA. DNA of the CDR3: TGTGCCAGCAGCTTAGGTTTAACGGGGTTCAGGGGAAACACTGAAGCTTTCTTT. Its protein product is CASSLGLTGFRGNTEAFF. Full variable domain (rest looked up from reference TRBV11-3 and TRBJ1-1): EAGVVQSPRYKIIEKKQPVAFWCNPISGHNTLYWYLQNLGQGPELLIRYENEEAVDDSQLPKDRFSAERLKGVDSTLKIQPAELGDSAVYLCASSLGLTGFRGNTEAFFGQGTRLTVV.